Below, 16 T cell receptor beta chains from the same sample are listed, as sequenced in a study of shared clonotypes between healthy human individuals. Clones were read by immunoSEQ multiplex PCR, and TCRdb kept only the in-frame ones, dropping some. The sample records about 2 million clones, roughly 95% being singletons. The source material was naive CD4+ T cells sorted from blood. Sample subset: CD45RA+ positively selected. These receptors all come from a man between 18 and 29 years old in good health.

This chain uses TRBV18 with TRBJ1-4, with D perhaps matching TRBD1 (5 bases). The CDR3 sequence is 15 residues long. V lost 3 bases, J lost 6 bases, and 14 bases lay in between. Per germline, CDR1 KGHSH and CDR2 LQKENI. The CDR3 region has the DNA TGTGCCAGCTCACCTTTCGGGGGTCGGGATGAAAAACTGTTTTTT. Protein product: CASSPFGGRDEKLFF.

The chain couples TRBV6-1 to TRBJ2-5; 9 bases are a match to TRBD2. Germline V gene lookup returns CDR1 MNHNS and CDR2 SASEGT. The V and J ends lost 4 bases and 6 bases, in that order; junction bases with no gene match: 15. The CDR3 consists of 17 residues. CDR3 loop: CASSAVGAGGSSKTQYF. The CDR3 DNA sequence: TGTGCCAGCAGTGCGGTGGGAGCGGGGGGATCCTCGAAGACCCAGTACTTC.

V is TRBV10-3 and J is TRBJ2-1, with 9 bases aligning to TRBD1. The CDR3 is made up of 12 amino acids. Germline values: CDR1 ENHRY, CDR2 SYGVKD. V lost 4 bases, J lost 10 bases, and 2 bases stayed unmatched. The CDR3 nucleotides are TGTGCCATCAGTGGACAGGGGGTCGAGCAGTTCTTC. This translates into CAISGQGVEQFF.

The V gene is TRBV25-1, the J gene TRBJ1-3, with 8 bases fitting TRBD1. This CDR3 spans 16 amino acids. The J segment lost 0 bases and the V segment lost 7 bases, leaving 8 bases of the junction unmatched. Looked up from germline, CDR1 is MGHDK and CDR2 is SYGVNS. The CDR3 loop is CASTPRGTGSGNTIYF. Written as DNA, the CDR3 is TGTGCCAGCACCCCTCGTGGGACAGGCTCTGGAAACACCATATATTTT.

The chain is built from TRBV9 and TRBJ2-5; no clear D gene. V was shortened by 2 bases and J by 5 bases, with 13 bases between the two germline ends. Germline V gene data show CDR1 as SGDLS and CDR2 as YYNGEE. The CDR3 is 14 residues long. CDR3 sequence: CASSVYDASETQYF. The CDR3 DNA reads TGTGCCAGCAGCGTCTATGACGCCAGCGAGACCCAGTACTTC.

About this clone: Other nucleotide sequences in the sample specify the same CDR3. V usage is TRBV7-9 and J usage is TRBJ2-2; 9 bases agree with TRBD1. This CDR3 has 14 residues. From germline, CDR1 is SEHNR and CDR2 FQNEAQ (reference sequence). The V segment lost 3 bases and the J segment 5 bases; nucleotides outside the gene matches: 1. CDR3 nucleotide sequence: TGTGCCAGCAGCTTGGGACAGGGAACCGGGGAGCTGTTTTTT. Its protein is CASSLGQGTGELFF. Complete variable domain (other parts from reference TRBV7-9 and TRBJ2-2): DTGVSQNPRHKITKRGQNVTFRCDPISEHNRLYWYRQTLGQGPEFLTYFQNEAQLEKSRLLSDRFSAERPKGSFSTLEIQRTEQGDSAMYLCASSLGQGTGELFFGEGSRLTVL.

The genes are TRBV27 and TRBJ2-3; 8 nucleotides line up with TRBD2. CDR1 is MNHEY, CDR2 SMNVEV, per germline (reference sequence). V lost 2 bases and J lost 1; bases outside the gene matches: 5. This CDR3 has 16 residues. The CDR3 DNA is TGTGCCAGCAGTTTAGCGACGGGGGGGGGCACAGATACGCAGTATTTT. Its translation is CASSLATGGGTDTQYF.

J is TRBJ2-5 and V is TRBV18, with TRBD2 identical over 11 bases. CDR3 length: 18 amino acids. Germline V gene data show CDR1 as KGHSH and CDR2 as LQKENI. The V and J ends lost 8 bases and 7 bases, in that order; junction bases with no gene match: 21. The CDR3, as DNA: TGTGCCAGCAACACCCAGGGACTAGCGGAAAACCCCCCGGGGACCCAGTACTTC. Encoded protein: CASNTQGLAENPPGTQYF.

The chain has TRBV30 and TRBJ1-3, with no clear D. V lost 4 bases to trimming and J lost 2 bases, with 6 bases between them. Germline V gene lookup returns CDR1 GTSNPN and CDR2 SVGIG (reference sequence). The CDR3 spans 12 residues. The CDR3 nucleotides are TGTGCCTGGACCGGGACTGGAAACACCATATATTTT. Translating gives CAWTGTGNTIYF.

The chain employs TRBV28 and TRBJ2-4, with D maybe TRBD1 (6 bases). The CDR3 is 16 amino acids. The germline CDR1 and CDR2 sequences are MDHEN and SYDVKM. Trimming took off 2 bases at V and 0 bases at J, with 11 bases between the two ends. This CDR3 reads CASSLGDTLAKNIQYF. The CDR3 DNA is TGTGCCAGCAGTTTAGGGGACACGCTAGCCAAAAACATTCAGTACTTC.

The rearrangement joins TRBV21-1 to TRBJ1-5. TRBV21-1 is deemed a pseudogene. This CDR3 has 16 amino acids. DNA of the CDR3: TGTGCCAGCAGCAAAGCGGGAGGAGGGTCTGTTCAGCCCCAGCATTTT. Translating gives CASSKAGGGSVQPQHF.

This clone has just one count. The V gene is TRBV29-1, the J gene TRBJ1-1; the D gene is possibly TRBD1 (5 bases). This CDR3 is 13 amino acids long. The V end was cut by 7 bases, the J end by 1 base, with 13 bases between. The V gene's germline CDR1 is SQVTM and CDR2 ANQGSEA. DNA for the CDR3: TGCAGCGGGGCAGGGACGAGGAACACTGAAGCTTTCTTT. Translating gives CSGAGTRNTEAFF.

V and J are TRBV11-2 and TRBJ1-2, with D possibly TRBD1 on 5 matching bases. CDR1 is SGHAT and CDR2 is FQNNGV in the germline V gene. This CDR3 is built from 14 residues. V gave up 2 bases and J gave up 8 bases, with 15 bases separating them. The CDR3 loop is CASSLKEGIYGYTF. In nucleotides, the CDR3 is TGTGCCAGCAGCTTAAAGGAGGGGATTTACGGCTACACCTTC.

The CDR3 DNA follows: TGTGCCAGCAGCTCCCTAGCGGGGGCCCCTTCGAATGAGCAGTTCTTC. Its translation is CASSSLAGAPSNEQFF. V usage is TRBV11-3 and J usage is TRBJ2-1; TRBD2 matches at 10 bases. Unmatched junction bases numbered 10, after V lost 4 bases and J lost 7 bases. There are 16 residues in the CDR3. Germline CDR1 is SGHNT and CDR2 is YENEEA.

The V call is TRBV27, the J call TRBJ1-1, with D perhaps matching TRBD1 (6 bases). Germline V gene sequence: CDR1 MNHEY, CDR2 SMNVEV (reference sequence). The CDR3 contains 15 residues. The V end lost 5 bases, the J end lost 1 base, and 14 bases lay between the germline ends. The CDR3 coding sequence is TGTGCCAGCAGTCCGGACGGGGGCAGGAACACTGAAGCTTTCTTT. It yields the protein CASSPDGGRNTEAFF.

The V and J genes are TRBV27 and TRBJ2-7; D is unresolved. The CDR3 is 15 amino acids. The germline gives CDR1 MNHEY, CDR2 SMNVEV (reference sequence). The V gene lost 0 bases and the J gene lost 1 base, with 10 bases spanning the gap. CDR3 DNA: TGTGCCAGCAGTTTATCGTTTGTGTCATCCTACGAGCAGTACTTC. It is translated as CASSLSFVSSYEQYF.